Below are 2 T cell receptor beta chains sequenced from a single sample in a study of lung T cells in sarcoidosis with Löfgren's syndrome. TCRdb recomputed calls from the reads with MiXCR, one row per CDR3 protein. This repertoire shows about 19,000 distinct CDR3 sequences, around a fifth found once; its top ten account for roughly 0.77%. The sequenced sample consisted of CD4+ T cells from bronchoalveolar lavage. These receptors came from a human donor with sarcoidosis (Löfgren's syndrome or another form), or a control subject (not recorded which).

Worth noting for this clonotype: A much more abundant neighbour one base away suggests this may be a read error. This chain links TRBV20-1 with TRBJ2-3, with a tentative D call TRBD2 (5 bases). CDR1 is DFQATT and CDR2 is SNEGSKA in the germline V gene (reference sequence). The CDR3 length is 12 residues. CDR3 sequence reads: CSARDTADTKYF. As DNA, the CDR3 is TGCAGTGCTAGAGATACAGCGGATACGAAGTATTTT.

J is TRBJ2-5 and V is TRBV3-1; 10 bases align to TRBD1. The ends lost 4 bases at V and 4 bases at J; junction bases unmatched: 9. The CDR3 runs 16 residues. CDR1 LGHDT and CDR2 YNNKEL come from the germline V gene (reference sequence). CDR3 protein: CASSPGQGVWAETQYF. The CDR3 nucleotides are TGTGCCAGCAGCCCCGGACAGGGGGTATGGGCAGAGACCCAGTACTTC.